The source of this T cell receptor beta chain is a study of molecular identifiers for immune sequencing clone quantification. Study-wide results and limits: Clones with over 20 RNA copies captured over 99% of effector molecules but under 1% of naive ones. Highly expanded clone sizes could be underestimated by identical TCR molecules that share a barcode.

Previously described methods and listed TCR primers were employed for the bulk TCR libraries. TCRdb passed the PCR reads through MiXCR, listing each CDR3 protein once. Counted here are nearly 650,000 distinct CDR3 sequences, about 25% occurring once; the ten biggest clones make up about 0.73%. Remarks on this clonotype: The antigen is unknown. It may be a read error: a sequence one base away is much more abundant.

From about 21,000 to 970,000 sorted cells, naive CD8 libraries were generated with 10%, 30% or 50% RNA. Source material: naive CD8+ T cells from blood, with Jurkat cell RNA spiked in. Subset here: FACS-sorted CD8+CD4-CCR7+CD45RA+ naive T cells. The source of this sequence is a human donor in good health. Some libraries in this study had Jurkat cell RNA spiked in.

CDR3 sequence: CVSSARTGILYEQYF. CDR3 nucleotide sequence: TGTGTCAGCTCTGCAAGGACAGGGATTTTGTACGAGCAGTACTTC. The J gene is TRBJ2-7, the V gene TRBV7-9; 8 nucleotides line up with TRBD1. Germline V gene data show CDR1 as SEHNR and CDR2 as FQNEAQ (reference sequence). CDR3 length: 15 residues.